The 26 T cell receptor beta chains below all came from one sample that was sequenced in a study of vaccination effects on CD4 cells after COVID-19. ViraFEST expansion of antigen-specific CD4+ T cells with viral peptide pools preceded sequencing. Cells that had been cultured for less than 13 days were the source of isolated CD4+ T cells. Two doses of either BNT162b2 or mRNA-1273 were given to each participant. The repertoire was sequenced with immunoSEQ multiplex PCR; TCRdb's copy has only in-frame clones and lacks some. The table has roughly 27,000 clones, roughly four fifths seen once; the top ten hold 17%. These receptors are not linked to any known antigen. The starting material was CD4+ T cells from PBMCs cultured with HCoV-OC43 spike peptides, obtained after COVID-19 vaccination. The subset: HCoV-OC43 spike overlapping peptide pool stimulation. These TCRs come from a human donor who received a COVID-19 vaccine.

The rearrangement links TRBV5-4 to TRBJ2-7, with D unresolved. Looked up from germline, CDR1 is SGHNT and CDR2 is YYREEE (reference sequence). With 2 bases removed from V and 4 bases from J, the gap between germline ends came to 13 bases. The CDR3 totals 14 residues. The CDR3 is CASSFGWRNYEQYF. The CDR3 DNA sequence: TGTGCCAGCAGCTTCGGCTGGCGGAATTACGAGCAGTACTTC.

The rearrangement links TRBV19 to TRBJ1-1; TRBD1 matches at 9 bases. In germline, CDR1 is LNHDA, CDR2 SQIVND (reference sequence). J lost 4 bases, V lost 6 bases, and 9 bases had no gene match. This CDR3 spans 15 amino acids. The CDR3 spells CASSPRDRDGTEAFF. CDR3 DNA sequence: TGTGCCAGTAGCCCCCGGGACAGGGATGGCACTGAAGCTTTCTTT.

The gene calls are TRBV5-1 and TRBJ2-7, with TRBD2 as a possible D gene (6 bases). CDR1 and CDR2 from the germline V gene are SGHRS and YFSETQ. The CDR3 runs 14 residues. V gave up 5 bases and J gave up 6 bases, with 18 bases separating them. The CDR3 coding sequence is TGCGCCAGCAGACTAGGCCTCCGGGGGACCGAGCAGTACTTC. It yields the protein CASRLGLRGTEQYF. Drawing the rest from reference TRBV5-1 and TRBJ2-7, the complete variable domain is KAGVTQTPRYLIKTRGQQVTLSCSPISGHRSVSWYQQTPGQGLQFLFEYFSETQRNKGNFPGRFSGRQFSNSRSEMNVSTLELGDSALYLCASRLGLRGTEQYFGPGTRLTVT.

The chain recombines TRBV11-2 with TRBJ2-5; 10 bases map to TRBD2. Germline CDR1 SGHAT, CDR2 FQNNGV. This CDR3 spans 16 amino acids. The V and J ends lost 5 bases and 2 bases, in that order; junction bases with no gene match: 8. The CDR3 spells CASSLAGTSVQETQYF. The CDR3 DNA follows: TGTGCCAGCAGCCTCGCCGGGACTAGCGTTCAAGAGACCCAGTACTTC.

The V gene is TRBV7-9, the J gene TRBJ2-3, with 13 positions matching TRBD2. This CDR3 comprises 16 residues. Germline assignment: CDR1 SEHNR and CDR2 FQNEAQ (reference sequence). Unmatched junction bases numbered 4, after V lost 3 bases and J lost 4 bases. CDR3 sequence: CASSLGLAGLSDTQYF. The CDR3 coding sequence is TGTGCCAGCAGCTTGGGACTAGCGGGACTATCAGATACGCAGTATTTT.

The chain joins TRBV5-4 to TRBJ1-3; unclear D gene. V was pared by 4 bases and J by 2 bases, with 16 bases between. In germline, CDR1 is SGHNT, CDR2 YYREEE (reference sequence). This CDR3 spans 16 amino acids. The CDR3 DNA reads TGTGCCAGCAGCAAGGGAGGGCTGAGAACTGGAAACACCATATATTTT. Its protein is CASSKGGLRTGNTIYF.

This chain joins TRBV6-4 and TRBJ1-1; maybe TRBD1 (6 bases). The CDR3 covers 14 residues. The V and J ends lost 0 bases and 6 bases respectively, with 11 bases between them. Per germline, CDR1 MRHNA and CDR2 SNTAGT. CDR3 amino acids: CASSDSSRGSEAFF. CDR3 DNA: TGTGCCAGCAGTGACTCGAGCAGGGGATCTGAAGCTTTCTTT.

The V call is TRBV6-1, the J call TRBJ2-2; TRBD1 agrees at 11 bases. The CDR3 is 20 amino acids. Germline trimming cut 2 bases from V and 5 bases from J; bases unmatched to any gene: 16. Germline assignment: CDR1 MNHNS and CDR2 SASEGT. The CDR3 spells CASSEPGWTGGARVTGELFF. CDR3 nucleotide sequence: TGTGCCAGCAGTGAACCCGGTTGGACAGGGGGCGCGAGGGTAACCGGGGAGCTGTTTTTT.

The chain employs TRBV10-3 and TRBJ2-1; weak D call: TRBD1 (8 bases). This CDR3 comprises 14 residues. The germline gives CDR1 ENHRY, CDR2 SYGVKD. Trimming removed 5 bases at V and 7 bases at J, with 15 bases between. The CDR3: CAISSTGGANEQFF. The DNA for the CDR3 is TGTGCCATCAGTTCCACAGGGGGGGCGAATGAGCAGTTCTTC.

The chain is built from TRBV6-5 and TRBJ2-1; weak D call: TRBD2 (6 bases). Trimming removed 10 bases at V and 0 bases at J, with 10 bases between. This CDR3 spans 13 amino acids. The germline CDR1 and CDR2 sequences are MNHEY and SVGAGI. The CDR3 nucleotides read TGTGCCACATCTAGCGTCTCCTACAATGAGCAGTTCTTC. This gives the protein CATSSVSYNEQFF.

The chain uses TRBV6-1 and TRBJ2-7; D not certain. Germline CDR1 and CDR2: MNHNS and SASEGT. CDR3 length: 11 residues. V dropped 3 bases and J dropped 5 bases, with 5 bases sitting between them. CDR3 in amino acids: CASSELDEQYF. The DNA of the CDR3 is TGTGCCAGCAGTGAGCTCGACGAGCAGTACTTC.

The V and J genes are TRBV6-1 and TRBJ1-4, with 7 bases aligning to TRBD1. The CDR3 sequence is 15 residues long. Trimming at V came to 2 bases and at J to 4 bases, leaving 4 bases not matched to a gene. Germline CDR1 is MNHNS and CDR2 is SASEGT. CDR3 sequence reads: CASSETGAVNEKLFF. The CDR3 nucleotides are TGTGCCAGCAGTGAAACAGGGGCGGTTAATGAAAAACTGTTTTTT.

DNA for the CDR3: TGTGCCAGTAGTATGGGGGTAGGCGAAAAACTGTTTTTT. Protein sequence: CASSMGVGEKLFF. This chain connects TRBV19 to TRBJ1-4; D may be TRBD1 (5 bases). This CDR3 is 13 amino acids long. Trimming shortened V by 3 bases and J by 8 bases, and 10 bases separated the two germline ends. Germline CDR1 is LNHDA and CDR2 is SQIVND (reference sequence).

By share, this clone counts as medium-sized. This chain uses TRBV7-9 with TRBJ2-7; the D is unclear. Trimming shortened V by 1 base and J by 3 bases, and 10 bases separated the two germline ends. CDR3 length equals 14 residues. The germline V gene has CDR1 SEHNR and CDR2 FQNEAQ (reference sequence). The CDR3: CASSLVPAYYEQYF. The CDR3 DNA reads as TGTGCCAGCAGCTTAGTTCCAGCATACTACGAGCAGTACTTC.

This rearrangement joins TRBV4-1 to TRBJ2-6; D is ambiguous. The CDR3 covers 19 residues. V was shortened by 0 bases and J by 0 bases, with 15 bases between the two germline ends. The germline gives CDR1 MGHRA, CDR2 YSYEKL. CDR3 sequence reads: CASSQDRVGYYSGANVLTF. CDR3 nucleotide sequence: TGCGCCAGCAGCCAAGATCGCGTAGGATATTACTCTGGGGCCAACGTCCTGACTTTC.

The J gene is TRBJ2-5, the V gene TRBV5-1; a possible D gene is TRBD1 (5 bases). The V end lost 2 bases, the J end lost 1 base, and 9 bases lay between the germline ends. CDR1 is SGHRS and CDR2 is YFSETQ in the germline V gene. The CDR3 contains 14 residues. Here the CDR3 reads CASSFRGTQETQYF. Written as DNA, the CDR3 is TGCGCCAGCAGCTTTAGGGGTACCCAAGAGACCCAGTACTTC.

This chain uses TRBV6-4 with TRBJ2-1; D tentatively reads TRBD1 or TRBD2 (6 bases each). From germline, CDR1 is MRHNA and CDR2 SNTAGT. Trimming shortened V by 6 bases and J by 6 bases, and 15 bases separated the two germline ends. This CDR3 is 14 amino acids long. CDR3 region: CASSRGPLINEQFF. The DNA of the CDR3 is TGTGCCAGCAGCCGGGGGCCTCTAATCAATGAGCAGTTCTTC.

CDR3 DNA: TGTGCCAGCAGCTTAGCGGCGAGCGGGGGTGACGAGCAGTACTTC. It yields the protein CASSLAASGGDEQYF. This rearrangement joins TRBV7-8 to TRBJ2-7, with 8 bases lining up with TRBD2. From germline, CDR1 is SGHVS and CDR2 FQNEAQ. The V gene end was trimmed by 0 bases and the J gene end by 5 bases; junction bases not matched to a gene: 6. The CDR3 sequence is 15 residues long.

J is TRBJ2-5 and V is TRBV5-1, with TRBD2 matching over 7 bases. CDR1 SGHRS and CDR2 YFSETQ come from the germline V gene. With 1 base clipped from V and 5 bases from J, the junction kept 5 bases outside the gene matches. This CDR3 is built from 14 residues. The CDR3 DNA reads TGCGCCAGCAGCTTGCAGGCTAGCGGTGAGACCCAGTACTTC. Translating it yields CASSLQASGETQYF.

The chain recombines TRBV2 with TRBJ1-2; D is ambiguous. Trimming stripped 6 bases from V and 8 bases from J, with 10 bases between. The CDR3 runs 11 residues. Per germline, CDR1 SNHLY and CDR2 FYNNEI. The CDR3 nucleotides are TGTGCCAGCAGGGGCTTGGGGGGCTACACCTTC. Translated: CASRGLGGYTF.

This clone was seen a few times. The V gene is TRBV21-1, the J gene TRBJ2-7; the D call in the table, TRBD2, was not verified against the DNA. TRBV21-1 represents a pseudogene. There are 15 residues in the CDR3. CDR3 sequence (DNA): TGTGCCAGCAGCAAAGCACGGAGACCAATCTACGAGCAGTACTTC. Translating gives CASSKARRPIYEQYF.

The rearrangement uses TRBV20-1 and TRBJ2-2; no clear D gene. The CDR3 spans 15 residues. V lost 3 bases and J 4 bases, leaving 15 bases between the germline ends. The germline V gene encodes CDR1 DFQATT and CDR2 SNEGSKA (reference sequence). CDR3 sequence: CSASDPNVGTGELFF. CDR3 nucleotide sequence: TGCAGTGCTAGTGACCCGAATGTAGGCACCGGGGAGCTGTTTTTT.

The chain combines TRBV24-1 with TRBJ1-2; D gene ambiguous. V dropped 0 bases and J dropped 3 bases, with 4 bases sitting between them. Germline CDR1 KGHDR, CDR2 SFDVKD. The CDR3 is 13 residues long. In nucleotides, the CDR3 is TGTGCCACCAGTGATTTGGCAGACTATGGCTACACCTTC. It is translated as CATSDLADYGYTF.

This clone was counted a few times. V and J are TRBV4-1 and TRBJ2-1; 8 nucleotides agree with TRBD2. Trimming took 0 bases from V and 4 from J; bases not matched to a gene: 20. The CDR3 covers 21 residues. CDR1 and CDR2 (germline): MGHRA, YSYEKL. The CDR3 coding sequence is TGCGCCAGCAGCCAAGATACGGTGGGGCTAGCGGGCACCATGGGGTACAATGAGCAGTTCTTC. This sequence encodes CASSQDTVGLAGTMGYNEQFF.

The chain is built from TRBV6-5 and TRBJ1-6, with D unresolved. V was clipped by 10 bases and J by 8 bases, with 21 bases between them. The V gene's germline CDR1 is MNHEY and CDR2 SVGAGI. The CDR3 length is 15 residues. The CDR3 loop reads CAIPSGPQRDSPLHF. As DNA, the CDR3 is TGTGCCATTCCCTCCGGGCCCCAACGGGATTCACCCCTCCACTTT.

This rearrangement joins TRBV10-1 to TRBJ1-2; D not resolved. The germline CDR1 and CDR2 sequences are WNHNN and SYGVQD (reference sequence). This CDR3 comprises 12 residues. The germline V and J ends were trimmed by 3 bases and 4 bases, with 6 bases remaining between them. CDR3 region: CASSDLSYGYTF. The CDR3 DNA sequence: TGCGCCAGCAGTGACCTCAGCTATGGCTACACCTTC.